This T cell receptor (beta chain) was found in a study of blood T cell repertoires in COVID-19. Authors' data handling: Reference gene primer amplification in the assay estimated nucleated cell counts. Assay used: immunoSEQ multiplex PCR; TCRdb lists only in-frame clones, some missing. V and J calls and clone size come straight from that table; D and trimming were deduced from the DNA. The profile shows 140,000 to 150,000 clones, 88% of them singletons. Trimming stripped 7 bases from V and 3 bases from J, with 13 bases between. CDR3 size: 13 residues. Sequenced: PBMCs or T cells enriched from blood (not recorded which). V is TRBV12-3 or TRBV12-4 and J is TRBJ2-7; D possibly corresponds to TRBD1 (6 bases). The TCR was taken from a woman aged 25 to 39 with acute COVID-19. The CDR3 is CASTRGHNYEQYF. Here the CDR3 DNA reads TGTGCCAGCACTCGGGGACACAACTACGAGCAGTACTTC.